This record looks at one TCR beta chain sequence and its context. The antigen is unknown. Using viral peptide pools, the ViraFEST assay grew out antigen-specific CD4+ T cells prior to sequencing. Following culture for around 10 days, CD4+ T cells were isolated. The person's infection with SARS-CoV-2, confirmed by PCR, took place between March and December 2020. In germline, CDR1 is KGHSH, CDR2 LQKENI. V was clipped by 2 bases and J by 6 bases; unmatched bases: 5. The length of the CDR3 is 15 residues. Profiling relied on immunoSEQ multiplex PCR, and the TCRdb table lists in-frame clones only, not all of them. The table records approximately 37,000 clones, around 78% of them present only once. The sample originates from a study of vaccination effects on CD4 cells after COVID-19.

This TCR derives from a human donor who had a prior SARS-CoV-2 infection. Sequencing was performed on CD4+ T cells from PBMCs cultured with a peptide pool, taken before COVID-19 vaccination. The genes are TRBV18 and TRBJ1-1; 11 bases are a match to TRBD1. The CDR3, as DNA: TGTGCCAGCTCACCAAGGACAGGGGGCGAGTCTGAAGCTTTCTTT. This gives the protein CASSPRTGGESEAFF.